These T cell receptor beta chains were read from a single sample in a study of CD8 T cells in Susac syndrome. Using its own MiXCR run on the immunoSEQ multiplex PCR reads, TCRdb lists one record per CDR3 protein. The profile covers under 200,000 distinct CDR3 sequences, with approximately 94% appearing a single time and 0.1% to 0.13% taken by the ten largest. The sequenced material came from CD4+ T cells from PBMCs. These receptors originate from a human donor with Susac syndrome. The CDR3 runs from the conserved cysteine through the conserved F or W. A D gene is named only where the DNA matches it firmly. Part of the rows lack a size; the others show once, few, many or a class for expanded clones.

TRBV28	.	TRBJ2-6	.	CASSLRTVSSGANVLTF	TGTGCCAGCAGTCTACGGACAGTTAGCTCTGGGGCCAACGTCCTGACTTTC
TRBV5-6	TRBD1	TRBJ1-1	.	CASSLLGQTSNTEAFF	TGTGCCAGCAGCTTGCTGGGACAGACCTCGAACACTGAAGCTTTCTTT
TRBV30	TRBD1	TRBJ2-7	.	CAWSPGTVTYEQYF	TGTGCCTGGTCGCCCGGGACAGTTACCTACGAGCAGTACTTC
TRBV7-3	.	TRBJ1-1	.	CASSLTGQLNTEAFF	TGTGCCAGCAGCTTAACAGGACAGCTGAACACTGAAGCTTTCTTT
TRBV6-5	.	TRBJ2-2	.	CASSYYRVTNTGELFF	TGTGCCAGCAGTTATTACAGGGTAACGAACACCGGGGAGCTGTTTTTT
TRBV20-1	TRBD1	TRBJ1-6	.	CSAWDREGSPLHF	TGCAGTGCTTGGGACAGGGAAGGGTCACCCCTCCACTTT
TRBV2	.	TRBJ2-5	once	CASSVDRQETQYF	TGTGCCAGCAGTGTCGACAGGCAAGAGACCCAGTACTTC
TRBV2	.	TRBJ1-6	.	CASTRDTKVSPLHF	TGTGCCAGCACTCGGGACACGAAGGTTTCACCCCTCCACTTT
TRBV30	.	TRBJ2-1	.	CACPDMSSYNEQFF	TGTGCCTGTCCCGACATGAGCTCCTACAATGAGCAGTTCTTC
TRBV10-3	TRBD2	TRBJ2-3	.	CAHSGGAEDTQYF	TGTGCCCACTCGGGGGGGGCGGAGGATACGCAGTATTTT